These 32 T cell receptor beta chains share one sample of origin, sequenced in a study of T-cell reconstitution after alpha-beta-depleted transplantation in children. A library of TCRbeta sequences, prepared with unique molecular identifiers, was generated. TCRdb re-derived calls from the PCR reads in MiXCR, one entry per CDR3 protein. The sample has about 400,000 distinct CDR3 sequences; roughly 22% are singletons. Sequencing was performed on PBMCs from the stem cell graft donor, taken from the stem cell graft. Every receptor here comes from a human donor who donated a stem cell graft to a child with acute myeloid leukemia.

The rearrangement uses TRBV7-2 and TRBJ1-1; 8 nucleotides match TRBD1. Trimming took 2 bases from V and 11 from J; bases not matched to a gene: 10. Germline loops: CDR1 SGHTA, CDR2 FQGNSA. This CDR3 spans 14 amino acids. In DNA form, the CDR3 reads TGTGCCAGCAGCTTACGGCAGGGGGCGAATTCGGCTTTCTTT. Translated, it gives CASSLRQGANSAFF.

The J gene is TRBJ1-2, the V gene TRBV9, with 7 bases aligning to TRBD1. The CDR3 spans 15 residues. J lost 0 bases, V lost 3 bases, and 5 bases had no gene match. Germline assignment: CDR1 SGDLS and CDR2 YYNGEE. Here the CDR3 reads CASSAGTASNYGYTF. The CDR3 nucleotides read TGTGCCAGCAGCGCGGGGACAGCCTCTAACTATGGCTACACCTTC.

The rearrangement links TRBV6-1 to TRBJ2-2, with TRBD1 matching 7 bases. Germline values: CDR1 MNHNS, CDR2 SASEGT. V shed 4 bases and J 6 bases; nucleotides not matched to a gene: 2. The CDR3 is 13 residues long. The CDR3 DNA follows: TGTGCCAGCAGTGGGACAGGAGCCGGGGAGCTGTTTTTT. It is translated as CASSGTGAGELFF.

V is TRBV7-6 and J is TRBJ2-7, with 8 bases aligning to TRBD2. From germline, CDR1 is SGHVS and CDR2 FNYEAQ. CDR3 size: 17 residues. V shed 3 bases, J shed 2 bases, and the junction held 12 bases outside the gene matches. This chain's CDR3 is CASSLPSGPSETYEQYF. In nucleotides, the CDR3 is TGTGCCAGCAGCTTGCCTAGCGGGCCTTCTGAAACCTACGAGCAGTACTTC.

V usage is TRBV28 and J usage is TRBJ1-1; D gene uncertain. The V gene lost 6 bases and the J gene lost 1 base, with 6 bases spanning the gap. CDR3 length: 12 residues. Germline-derived CDR1 and CDR2 are MDHEN and SYDVKM. The CDR3 protein is CASRYRNTEAFF. For the CDR3, the DNA is TGTGCCAGCAGGTACAGGAACACTGAAGCTTTCTTT.

This clonotype was seen a handful of times. The chain is built from TRBV10-2 and TRBJ2-7, with D hard to call. V lost 4 bases to trimming and J lost 2 bases, with 3 bases between them. Germline CDR1 is WSHSY and CDR2 is SAAADI. This CDR3 has 11 amino acids. The CDR3 here is CASSATYEQYF. The CDR3, as DNA: TGCGCCAGCAGTGCGACCTACGAGCAGTACTTC.

V usage is TRBV7-2 and J usage is TRBJ2-2; D possibly corresponds to TRBD1 (7 bases). Trimming left V 3 bases short and J 5 bases short, with 10 bases between. Looked up from germline, CDR1 is SGHTA and CDR2 is FQGNSA. The CDR3 is 14 amino acids. CDR3 loop: CASSFSGGTGELFF. CDR3 nucleotide sequence: TGTGCCAGCAGCTTTTCAGGGGGGACCGGGGAGCTGTTTTTT.

A few counts support this clonotype. J is TRBJ2-7 and V is TRBV5-1; TRBD2 agrees at 9 bases. This CDR3 contains 16 residues. Germline values: CDR1 SGHRS, CDR2 YFSETQ. The V segment lost 1 base and the J segment 0 bases; nucleotides outside the gene matches: 5. CDR3 sequence: CASSLTPSGTSYEQYF. The CDR3 nucleotides are TGCGCCAGCAGCTTGACCCCTAGCGGGACCTCCTACGAGCAGTACTTC. The variable domain in full, completed from reference TRBV5-1 and TRBJ2-7, reads KAGVTQTPRYLIKTRGQQVTLSCSPISGHRSVSWYQQTPGQGLQFLFEYFSETQRNKGNFPGRFSGRQFSNSRSEMNVSTLELGDSALYLCASSLTPSGTSYEQYFGPGTRLTVT.

In its sample, this clonotype was seen a few times. J is TRBJ1-1 and V is TRBV2; TRBD1 is a possible D gene (6 bases). Germline V gene sequence: CDR1 SNHLY, CDR2 FYNNEI. The V end lost 7 bases, the J end lost 5 bases, and 14 bases lay between the germline ends. This CDR3 is built from 13 residues. The CDR3 nucleotides read TGTGCCAGCAAGGGGCCCCAGGGGACTGAAGCTTTCTTT. Encoded protein: CASKGPQGTEAFF. Looking up the rest from reference TRBV2 and TRBJ1-1 gives the full variable domain: EPEVTQTPSHQVTQMGQEVILRCVPISNHLYFYWYRQILGQKVEFLVSFYNNEISEKSEIFDDQFSVERPDGSNFTLKIRSTKLEDSAMYFCASKGPQGTEAFFGQGTRLTVV.

The chain joins TRBV3-1 to TRBJ1-2; 8 positions match TRBD1. This CDR3 contains 15 residues. V lost 0 bases to trimming and J lost 2 bases; unmatched junction nucleotides: 2. From germline, CDR1 is LGHDT and CDR2 YNNKEL (reference sequence). The CDR3 DNA reads as TGTGCCAGCAGCCAAGACCCAGGGGGCAACTATGGCTACACCTTC. The encoded protein is CASSQDPGGNYGYTF.

In its sample, this clonotype was seen many times. V usage is TRBV12-3 or TRBV12-4 and J usage is TRBJ2-1, with a possible D match to TRBD2 (6 bases). The ends were cut back, 6 bases at V and 8 bases at J, with 11 bases in the middle. This CDR3 is 12 amino acids long. The CDR3, as DNA: TGTGCCAGCAGGGGACTGCCTCATGAGCAGTTCTTC. Translation: CASRGLPHEQFF.

The chain links TRBV7-6 to TRBJ2-3; the D is unclear. Between the trimmed V and J ends, which lost 1 base and 6 bases, there was a span of 14 bases. This CDR3 comprises 15 residues. CDR1 is SGHVS, CDR2 FNYEAQ, per germline. DNA of the CDR3: TGTGCCAGCAGCTTAGTCAGCGCCCCCCTGGATACGCAGTATTTT. Its translation is CASSLVSAPLDTQYF. Variable domain in full (rest from reference TRBV7-6 and TRBJ2-3): GAGVSQSPRYKVTKRGQDVALRCDPISGHVSLYWYRQALGQGPEFLTYFNYEAQQDKSGLPNDRFSAERPEGSISTLTIQRTEQRDSAMYRCASSLVSAPLDTQYFGPGTRLTVL.

The CDR3 region is CASSLVAGLLNEQFF. The CDR3, as DNA: TGTGCCAGCAGCTTGGTAGCGGGACTATTGAATGAGCAGTTCTTC. J is TRBJ2-1 and V is TRBV7-2; 8 nucleotides align to TRBD2. V was clipped by 3 bases and J by 7 bases; unmatched bases: 8. Germline V gives CDR1 SGHTA, CDR2 FQGNSA. The CDR3 totals 15 residues.

J is TRBJ1-1 and V is TRBV2; 10 bases are shared with TRBD1. The CDR3 is made up of 15 amino acids. With V trimmed by 8 bases and J by 0 bases, 6 bases remained unmatched. Germline-derived CDR1 and CDR2 are SNHLY and FYNNEI. CDR3 in amino acids: CASRRTGGVNTEAFF. CDR3 nucleotide sequence: TGTGCCAGCCGCCGGACAGGGGGGGTGAACACTGAAGCTTTCTTT.

This clonotype was counted between two and nine times. The rearrangement uses TRBV4-1 and TRBJ1-2, with no clear D. Trimming removed 1 base at V and 3 bases at J, with 12 bases between. The CDR3 extends over 15 amino acids. Germline assignment: CDR1 MGHRA and CDR2 YSYEKL. The CDR3 loop reads CASSQGEGPYYGYTF. In DNA form, the CDR3 reads TGCGCCAGCAGCCAAGGTGAAGGTCCATACTATGGCTACACCTTC.

This clonotype was seen repeatedly, ten times or more. The V and J genes are TRBV29-1 and TRBJ2-1, with TRBD2 matching 12 bases. Germline-derived CDR1 and CDR2 are SQVTM and ANQGSEA. CDR3 size: 16 residues. Germline trimming cut 5 bases from V and 3 bases from J; bases unmatched to any gene: 8. CDR3 nucleotide sequence: TGCAGCGTTCGGCTAGCGGGAGGGATATACTACAATGAGCAGTTCTTC. Encoded protein: CSVRLAGGIYYNEQFF.

V usage is TRBV4-2 and J usage is TRBJ2-7; D is uncertain. Germline V gene lookup returns CDR1 LGHNA and CDR2 YNFKEQ. V dropped 1 base and J dropped 1 base, with 8 bases sitting between them. The CDR3 runs to 14 residues. The CDR3: CASSQGAASYEQYF. CDR3 DNA: TGTGCCAGCAGCCAAGGCGCTGCGTCCTACGAGCAGTACTTC.

This clonotype has a handful of counts. This sequence joins TRBV11-3 and TRBJ2-1, with 11 positions matching TRBD2. The V and J ends lost 1 base and 7 bases, in that order; junction bases with no gene match: 3. This CDR3 has 15 residues. Germline CDR1 SGHNT, CDR2 YENEEA. CDR3 sequence reads: CASSLVAGGPNEQFF. CDR3 bases: TGTGCCAGCAGCTTAGTAGCGGGAGGGCCGAATGAGCAGTTCTTC.

This clonotype was picked up many times. The chain joins TRBV29-1 to TRBJ1-3; D uncertain. Between the trimmed V and J ends, which lost 0 bases and 0 bases, there was a span of 6 bases. From germline, CDR1 is SQVTM and CDR2 ANQGSEA. This CDR3 contains 14 residues. The CDR3 DNA sequence: TGCAGCGTTGAAGATCTTGTCTCTGGAAACACCATATATTTT. Its protein is CSVEDLVSGNTIYF.

The chain recombines TRBV5-1 with TRBJ1-5; D might be TRBD1 (5 bases). This CDR3 has 16 amino acids. V lost 4 bases to trimming and J lost 0 bases, with 14 bases between them. The germline gives CDR1 SGHRS, CDR2 YFSETQ. Here the CDR3 reads CASSPGHPDSNQPQHF. DNA of the CDR3: TGCGCCAGCAGCCCAGGGCACCCCGATAGCAATCAGCCCCAGCATTTT.

There are a few counts of this clonotype. The CDR3 region has the DNA TGCAGTGCTAGAGATCCCACTAGGAGCTCCTACGAGCAGTACTTC. This codes for CSARDPTRSSYEQYF. The chain recombines TRBV20-1 with TRBJ2-7; D perhaps matches TRBD2 (5 bases). Trimming pared 0 bases from V and 0 bases from J, leaving 12 bases between. The CDR3 is 15 residues long. Germline lookup yields CDR1 DFQATT and CDR2 SNEGSKA (reference sequence).

The chain recombines TRBV5-1 with TRBJ2-4; weak D call: TRBD2 (6 bases). Germline V CDR1 and CDR2: SGHRS, YFSETQ. With 1 base removed from V and 7 bases from J, the gap between germline ends came to 18 bases. The CDR3 is made up of 16 amino acids. The CDR3 DNA follows: TGCGCCAGCAGCTTGACTAACGCGGGATGGGGGAACATTCAGTACTTC. This gives the protein CASSLTNAGWGNIQYF.

The genes are TRBV9 and TRBJ2-2, with 10 bases lining up with TRBD2. Germline V gives CDR1 SGDLS, CDR2 YYNGEE. This CDR3 spans 16 amino acids. After removal of 4 bases from V and 5 bases from J, the junction contained 8 bases not matched to a gene. The CDR3 loop reads CASSTHPSGSTGELFF. In DNA, the CDR3 is TGTGCCAGCAGCACCCATCCTAGCGGGAGTACCGGGGAGCTGTTTTTT.

The gene calls are TRBV3-1 and TRBJ2-7; 12 bases map to TRBD2. In germline, CDR1 is LGHDT, CDR2 YNNKEL (reference sequence). The J segment lost 3 bases and the V segment lost 1 base, leaving 7 bases of the junction unmatched. CDR3 length equals 17 residues. The CDR3 DNA reads TGTGCCAGCAGCCAAGTTTCTGGACTAGCGGGAATCTACGAGCAGTACTTC. This codes for CASSQVSGLAGIYEQYF.

This clonotype has more than one count but fewer than ten. V usage is TRBV12-3 or TRBV12-4 and J usage is TRBJ2-1, with TRBD2 matching over 8 bases. The CDR3 spans 12 residues. The trim removed 6 bases at V and 14 bases at J, leaving 9 bases unmatched. The CDR3 region is CASSNRAGEKFF. In nucleotides, the CDR3 is TGTGCCAGCAGCAATCGAGCGGGAGAAAAGTTCTTC.

V and J are TRBV10-3 and TRBJ2-2; D may correspond to TRBD1 or TRBD2 (5 bases each). The V end lost 4 bases, the J end lost 3 bases, and 9 bases lay between the germline ends. Germline V gives CDR1 ENHRY, CDR2 SYGVKD. This CDR3 has 14 amino acids. The CDR3 protein is CAISGLGDTGELFF. Here the CDR3 DNA reads TGTGCCATCAGTGGACTGGGGGACACCGGGGAGCTGTTTTTT.

This clonotype turned up a few times. The chain combines TRBV25-1 with TRBJ2-2; 7 bases match TRBD2. Germline CDR1 reads MGHDK; CDR2 reads SYGVNS. The CDR3 contains 17 residues. V lost 0 bases, J lost 7 bases, and 11 bases stayed unmatched. Here the CDR3 reads CASSEYVRAGLNGELFF. The CDR3 DNA reads TGTGCCAGCAGTGAATATGTACGAGCGGGATTGAACGGGGAGCTGTTTTTT.

In this sample, this clonotype turned up many times. The chain couples TRBV29-1 to TRBJ2-7; tentative D call: TRBD1 (6 bases). V was clipped by 4 bases and J by 3 bases, with 13 bases between them. There are 13 residues in the CDR3. Per germline, CDR1 SQVTM and CDR2 ANQGSEA. The chain's CDR3 is CSVVPQGFYEQYF. DNA for the CDR3: TGCAGCGTTGTTCCACAGGGCTTCTACGAGCAGTACTTC.

This clonotype has just a few counts. The chain joins TRBV7-2 to TRBJ1-2; 8 bases match TRBD1. The CDR3 sequence is 16 residues long. Germline-derived CDR1 and CDR2 are SGHTA and FQGNSA. V lost 0 bases to trimming and J lost 7 bases; unmatched junction nucleotides: 10. The CDR3 region is CASSLAQGASFAGYTF. The CDR3 coding sequence is TGTGCCAGCAGCTTAGCTCAGGGGGCGAGCTTTGCTGGCTACACCTTC.

This clonotype was detected a few times. J is TRBJ2-3 and V is TRBV6-4; D ambiguous. CDR3 length equals 14 residues. V was trimmed by 5 bases and J by 4 bases, leaving 13 bases between them. Per germline, CDR1 MRHNA and CDR2 SNTAGT. CDR3 sequence: CASSLFDEADTQYF. DNA of the CDR3: TGTGCCAGCAGTCTATTTGATGAGGCAGATACGCAGTATTTT.

The chain uses TRBV30 and TRBJ2-5; 11 bases fit TRBD2. Germline CDR1 reads GTSNPN; CDR2 reads SVGIG (reference sequence). The trim removed 5 bases at V and 11 bases at J, leaving 10 bases unmatched. The CDR3 totals 13 residues. The CDR3 spells CAWQVAGGTSQYF. CDR3 DNA sequence: TGTGCCTGGCAAGTAGCGGGAGGGACTTCTCAGTACTTC.

The chain recombines TRBV18 with TRBJ1-1; perhaps TRBD1 as D (5 bases). There are 14 residues in the CDR3. CDR1 KGHSH and CDR2 LQKENI come from the germline V gene. V was cut by 8 bases and J by 1 base, with 14 bases left in between. CDR3 region: CASASGPSNTEAFF. The CDR3 nucleotides read TGTGCCAGCGCGTCGGGACCCTCGAACACTGAAGCTTTCTTT.